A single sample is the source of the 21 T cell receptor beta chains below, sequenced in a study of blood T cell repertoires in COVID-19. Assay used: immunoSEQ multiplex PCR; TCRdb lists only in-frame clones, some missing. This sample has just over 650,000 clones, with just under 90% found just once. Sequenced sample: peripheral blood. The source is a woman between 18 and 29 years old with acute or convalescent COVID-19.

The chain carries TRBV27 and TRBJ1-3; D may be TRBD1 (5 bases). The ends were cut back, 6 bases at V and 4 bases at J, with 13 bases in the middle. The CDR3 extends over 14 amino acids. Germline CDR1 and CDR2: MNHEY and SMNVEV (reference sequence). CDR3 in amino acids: CASSSPREGNTIYF. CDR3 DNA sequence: TGTGCCAGCAGCTCTCCCAGGGAAGGAAACACCATATATTTT.

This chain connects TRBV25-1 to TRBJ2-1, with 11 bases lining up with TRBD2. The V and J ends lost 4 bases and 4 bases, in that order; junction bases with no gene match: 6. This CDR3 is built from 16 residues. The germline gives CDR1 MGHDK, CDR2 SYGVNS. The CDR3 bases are TGTGCCAGCAGTGTTAACAGACTAGCGGGGTACAATGAGCAGTTCTTC. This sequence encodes CASSVNRLAGYNEQFF.

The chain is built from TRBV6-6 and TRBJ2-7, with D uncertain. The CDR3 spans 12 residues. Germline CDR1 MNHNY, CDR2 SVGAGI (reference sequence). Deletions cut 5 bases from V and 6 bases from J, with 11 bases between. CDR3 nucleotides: TGTGCCAGCAGTCTTCAACACAGCGAGCAGTACTTC. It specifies CASSLQHSEQYF.

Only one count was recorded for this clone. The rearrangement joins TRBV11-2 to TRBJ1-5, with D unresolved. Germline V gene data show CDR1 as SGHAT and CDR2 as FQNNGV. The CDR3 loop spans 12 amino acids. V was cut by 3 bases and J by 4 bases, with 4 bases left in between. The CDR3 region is CASSLSNQPQHF. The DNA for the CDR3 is TGTGCCAGCAGCTTGTCTAATCAGCCCCAGCATTTT.

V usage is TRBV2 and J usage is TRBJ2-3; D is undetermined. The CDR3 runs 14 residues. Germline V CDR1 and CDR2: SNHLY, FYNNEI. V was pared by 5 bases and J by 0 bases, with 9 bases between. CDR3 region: CASSSTLSTDTQYF. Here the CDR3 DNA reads TGTGCCAGCAGTTCTACCCTTAGCACAGATACGCAGTATTTT. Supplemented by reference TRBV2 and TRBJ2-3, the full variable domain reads EPEVTQTPSHQVTQMGQEVILRCVPISNHLYFYWYRQILGQKVEFLVSFYNNEISEKSEIFDDQFSVERPDGSNFTLKIRSTKLEDSAMYFCASSSTLSTDTQYFGPGTRLTVL.

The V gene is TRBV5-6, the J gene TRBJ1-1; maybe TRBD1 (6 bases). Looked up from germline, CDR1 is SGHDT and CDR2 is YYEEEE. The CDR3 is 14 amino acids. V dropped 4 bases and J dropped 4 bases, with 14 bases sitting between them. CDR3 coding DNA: TGTGCCAGCAGCCCCGGGGGGCGCGCCACTGAAGCTTTCTTT. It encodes CASSPGGRATEAFF. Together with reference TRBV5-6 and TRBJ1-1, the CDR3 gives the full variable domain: DAGVTQSPTHLIKTRGQQVTLRCSPKSGHDTVSWYQQALGQGPQFIFQYYEEEERQRGNFPDRFSGHQFPNYSSELNVNALLLGDSALYLCASSPGGRATEAFFGQGTRLTVV.

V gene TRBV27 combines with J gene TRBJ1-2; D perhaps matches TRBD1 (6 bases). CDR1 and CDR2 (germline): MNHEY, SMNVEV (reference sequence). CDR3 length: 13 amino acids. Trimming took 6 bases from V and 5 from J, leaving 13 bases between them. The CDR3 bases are TGTGCCAGCAGGTCCGTCAGGGGTTATGGCTACACCTTC. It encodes CASRSVRGYGYTF.

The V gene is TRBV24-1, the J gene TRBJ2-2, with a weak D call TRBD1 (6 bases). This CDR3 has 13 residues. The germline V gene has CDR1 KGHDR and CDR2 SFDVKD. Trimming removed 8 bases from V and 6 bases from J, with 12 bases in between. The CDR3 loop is CATTRGDAGELFF. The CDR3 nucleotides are TGTGCCACCACCAGGGGTGACGCCGGGGAGCTGTTTTTT.

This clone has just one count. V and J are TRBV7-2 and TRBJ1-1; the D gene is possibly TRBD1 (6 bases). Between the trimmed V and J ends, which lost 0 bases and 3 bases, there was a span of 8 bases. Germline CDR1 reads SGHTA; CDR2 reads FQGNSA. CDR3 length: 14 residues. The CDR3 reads CASSLAGQHTEAFF. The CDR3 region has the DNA TGTGCCAGCAGCTTAGCCGGACAGCACACTGAAGCTTTCTTT.

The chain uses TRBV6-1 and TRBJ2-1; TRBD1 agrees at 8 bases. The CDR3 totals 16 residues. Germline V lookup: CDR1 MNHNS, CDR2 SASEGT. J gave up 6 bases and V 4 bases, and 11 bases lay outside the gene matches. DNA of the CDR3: TGTGCCAGCAGTGGATCCGGGACAGGATTACTCAATGAGCAGTTCTTC. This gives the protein CASSGSGTGLLNEQFF.

This chain's CDR3 is CASSQRQGANTEAFF. The CDR3 region has the DNA TGTGCCAGCTCCCAACGACAAGGGGCGAACACTGAAGCTTTCTTT. The V and J genes are TRBV18 and TRBJ1-1, with D possibly being TRBD1 (5 bases). The V end lost 6 bases, the J end lost 1 base, and 15 bases lay between the germline ends. Germline V gives CDR1 KGHSH, CDR2 LQKENI. This CDR3 region has 15 residues.

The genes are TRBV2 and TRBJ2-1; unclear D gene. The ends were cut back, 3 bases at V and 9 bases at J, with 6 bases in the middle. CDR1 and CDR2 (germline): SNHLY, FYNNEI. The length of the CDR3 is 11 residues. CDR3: CASSERSEQFF. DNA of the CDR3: TGTGCCAGCAGTGAGAGAAGTGAGCAGTTCTTC. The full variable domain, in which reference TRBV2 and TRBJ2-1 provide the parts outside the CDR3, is EPEVTQTPSHQVTQMGQEVILRCVPISNHLYFYWYRQILGQKVEFLVSFYNNEISEKSEIFDDQFSVERPDGSNFTLKIRSTKLEDSAMYFCASSERSEQFFGPGTRLTVL.

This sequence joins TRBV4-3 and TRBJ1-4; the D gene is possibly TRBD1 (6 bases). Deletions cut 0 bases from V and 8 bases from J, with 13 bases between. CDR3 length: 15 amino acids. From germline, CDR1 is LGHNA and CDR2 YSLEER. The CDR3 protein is CASSQDGQGQEKLFF. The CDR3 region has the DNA TGCGCCAGCAGCCAAGATGGGCAGGGGCAGGAAAAACTGTTTTTT.

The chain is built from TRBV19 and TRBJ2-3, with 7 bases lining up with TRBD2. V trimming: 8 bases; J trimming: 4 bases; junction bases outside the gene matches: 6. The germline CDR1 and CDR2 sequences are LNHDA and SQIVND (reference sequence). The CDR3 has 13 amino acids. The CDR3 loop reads CASSWGGADTQYF. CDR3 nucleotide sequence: TGTGCCAGTTCTTGGGGGGGGGCAGATACGCAGTATTTT.

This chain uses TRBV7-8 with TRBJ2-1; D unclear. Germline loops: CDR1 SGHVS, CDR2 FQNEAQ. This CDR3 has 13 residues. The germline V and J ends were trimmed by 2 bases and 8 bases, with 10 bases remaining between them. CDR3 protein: CASSLSQRHEQFF. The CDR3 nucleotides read TGTGCCAGCAGCTTATCCCAGCGACATGAGCAGTTCTTC.

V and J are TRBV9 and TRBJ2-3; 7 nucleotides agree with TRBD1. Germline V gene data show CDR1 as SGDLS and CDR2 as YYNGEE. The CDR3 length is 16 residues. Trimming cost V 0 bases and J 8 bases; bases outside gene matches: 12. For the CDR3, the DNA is TGTGCCAGCAGCGTAGCTGGGGACAGAGGCACGAGTACGCAGTATTTT. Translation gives CASSVAGDRGTSTQYF.

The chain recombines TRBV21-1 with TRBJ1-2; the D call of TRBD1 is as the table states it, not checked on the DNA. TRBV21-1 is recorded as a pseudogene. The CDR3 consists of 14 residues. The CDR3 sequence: CASSKPFGAVGYTF. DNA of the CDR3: TGTGCCAGCAGCAAACCTTTTGGGGCGGTTGGCTACACCTTC.

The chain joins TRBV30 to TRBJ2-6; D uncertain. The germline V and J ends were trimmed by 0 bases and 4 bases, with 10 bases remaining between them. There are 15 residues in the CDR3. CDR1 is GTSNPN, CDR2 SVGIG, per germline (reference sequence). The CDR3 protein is CAWSVHSSGANVLTF. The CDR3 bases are TGTGCCTGGAGTGTACATAGCTCCGGGGCCAACGTCCTGACTTTC.

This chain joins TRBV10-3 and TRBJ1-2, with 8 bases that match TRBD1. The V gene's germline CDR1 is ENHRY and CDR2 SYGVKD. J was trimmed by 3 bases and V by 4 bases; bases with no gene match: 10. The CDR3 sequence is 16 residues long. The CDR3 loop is CAISGQGTQIDYGYTF. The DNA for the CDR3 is TGTGCCATCAGTGGACAGGGGACCCAGATCGACTATGGCTACACCTTC.

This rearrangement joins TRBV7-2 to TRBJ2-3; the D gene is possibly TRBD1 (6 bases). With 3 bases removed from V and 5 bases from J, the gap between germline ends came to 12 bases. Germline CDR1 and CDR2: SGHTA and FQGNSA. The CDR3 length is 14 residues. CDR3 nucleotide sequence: TGTGCCAGCAGCTTCAGAGGGGGTGAAGATACGCAGTATTTT. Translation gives CASSFRGGEDTQYF.

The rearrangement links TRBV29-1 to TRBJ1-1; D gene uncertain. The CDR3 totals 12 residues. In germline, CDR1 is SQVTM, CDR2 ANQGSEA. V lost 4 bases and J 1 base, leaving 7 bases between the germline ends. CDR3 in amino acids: CSVGRQNTEAFF. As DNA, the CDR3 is TGCAGCGTTGGGCGGCAGAACACTGAAGCTTTCTTT.